This record concerns one TCR beta chain sequence. The data were taken from a study of OX40 agonist ivuxolimab in advanced cancers. Overall study context: Patients received ivuxolimab, an intravenous treatment, every 2 weeks at 0.01 to 10 mg/kg.

Libraries were prepared by immunoSEQ multiplex PCR; TCRdb keeps only in-frame clonotypes and omits some of them. The repertoire holds approximately 86,000 clones, with approximately 90% as singletons. CDR3 length equals 17 residues. This specimen was CD4+ or CD8+ T cells sorted from blood, taken in a trial of the OX40 agonist ivuxolimab. This TCR derives from an adult with an advanced solid tumor such as melanoma, head and neck, liver or kidney cancer. The chain employs TRBV21-1 and TRBJ2-1; the listed D gene, TRBD1, was not tested against the DNA. TRBV21-1 is deemed a pseudogene. DNA for the CDR3: TGTGCCAGCAGCAGGTACCACAGGGGTAGCTCCTACAATGAGCAGTTCTTC. Protein product: CASSRYHRGSSYNEQFF.